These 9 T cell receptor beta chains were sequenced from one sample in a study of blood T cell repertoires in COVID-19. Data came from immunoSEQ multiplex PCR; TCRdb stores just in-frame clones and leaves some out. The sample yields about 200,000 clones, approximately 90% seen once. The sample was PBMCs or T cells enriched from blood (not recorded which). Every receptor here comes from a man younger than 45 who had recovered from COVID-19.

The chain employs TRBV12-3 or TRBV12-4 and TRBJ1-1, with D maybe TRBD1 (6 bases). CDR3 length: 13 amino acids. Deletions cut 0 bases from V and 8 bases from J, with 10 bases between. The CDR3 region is CASSLAERGEAFF. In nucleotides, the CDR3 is TGTGCCAGCAGTTTAGCAGAAAGGGGGGAAGCTTTCTTT.

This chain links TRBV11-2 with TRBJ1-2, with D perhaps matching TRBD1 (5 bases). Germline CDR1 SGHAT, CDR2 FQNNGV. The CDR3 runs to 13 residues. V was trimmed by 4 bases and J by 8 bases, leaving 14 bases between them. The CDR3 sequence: CASSSSREGGYTF. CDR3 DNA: TGTGCCAGCAGCTCCAGCCGGGAGGGGGGCTACACCTTC.

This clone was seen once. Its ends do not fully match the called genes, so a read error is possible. CDR3 in amino acids: CSARDGASRYF. As DNA, the CDR3 is TGCAGTGCTAGAGATGGAGCGTCTCGCTACTTT. This chain uses TRBV20-1 with TRBJ1-1; D ambiguous. The CDR3 is 11 amino acids. The germline V gene encodes CDR1 DFQATT and CDR2 SNEGSKA (reference sequence).

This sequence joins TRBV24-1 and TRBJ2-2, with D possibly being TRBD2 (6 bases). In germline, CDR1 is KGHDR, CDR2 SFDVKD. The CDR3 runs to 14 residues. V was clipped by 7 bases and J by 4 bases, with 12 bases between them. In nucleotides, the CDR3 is TGTGCCACCAGCGGGAGTTTGAGCACCGGGGAGCTGTTTTTT. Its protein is CATSGSLSTGELFF.

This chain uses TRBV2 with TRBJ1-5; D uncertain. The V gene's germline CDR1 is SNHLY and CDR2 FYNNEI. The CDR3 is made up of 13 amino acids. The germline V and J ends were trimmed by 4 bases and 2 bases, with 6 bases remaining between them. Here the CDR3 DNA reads TGTGCCAGCAGTGGGCAGGGCAATCAGCCCCAGCATTTT. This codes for CASSGQGNQPQHF.

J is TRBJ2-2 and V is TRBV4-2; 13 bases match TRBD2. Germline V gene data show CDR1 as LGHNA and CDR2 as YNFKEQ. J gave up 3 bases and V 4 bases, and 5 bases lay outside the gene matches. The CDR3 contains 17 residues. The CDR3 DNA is TGTGCCAGCAGCCCCCTCGGACTAGCGGGAGACACCGGGGAGCTGTTTTTT. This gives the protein CASSPLGLAGDTGELFF.

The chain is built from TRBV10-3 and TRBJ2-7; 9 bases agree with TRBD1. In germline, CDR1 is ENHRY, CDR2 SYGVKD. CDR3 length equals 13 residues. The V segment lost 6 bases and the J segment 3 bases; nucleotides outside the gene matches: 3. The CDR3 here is CAIRQGAVYEQYF. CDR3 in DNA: TGTGCCATCAGACAGGGGGCGGTCTACGAGCAGTACTTC.

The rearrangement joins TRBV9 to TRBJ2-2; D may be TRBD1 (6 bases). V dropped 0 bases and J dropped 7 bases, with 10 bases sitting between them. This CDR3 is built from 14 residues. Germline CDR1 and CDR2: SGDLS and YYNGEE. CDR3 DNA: TGTGCCAGCAGCGTAGGCCCAGGGGACGGGGAGCTGTTTTTT. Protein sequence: CASSVGPGDGELFF.

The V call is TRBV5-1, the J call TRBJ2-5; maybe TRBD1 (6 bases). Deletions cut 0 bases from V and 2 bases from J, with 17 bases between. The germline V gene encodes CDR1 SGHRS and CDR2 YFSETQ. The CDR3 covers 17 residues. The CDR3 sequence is CASSLGLQGLGQETQYF. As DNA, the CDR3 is TGCGCCAGCAGCTTGGGACTACAGGGTTTAGGTCAAGAGACCCAGTACTTC.